One TCR beta chain is described in this entry. Other nucleotide sequences from this sample produce the same CDR3. Participants were aged roughly 18 to 90 years, lived in roughly 23 US areas, and enrolled virtually. Cohorts were determined from participant-reported clinical history. Libraries were prepared by immunoSEQ multiplex PCR; TCRdb keeps only in-frame clonotypes and omits some of them. This sample has hundreds of thousands of clones, with roughly 89% found just once. This record belongs to a study of blood T cell repertoires in COVID-19. Overall study: PBMCs, B-cell-depleted T cells, or T cells were the source of the cDNA or gDNA that made up the material.

This clonotype originated in a woman aged 18-35 years who had recovered from COVID-19. Sequenced sample: PBMCs or T cells enriched from blood (not recorded which).

This CDR3 is CASSVGGSTYEQYF. The CDR3 bases are TGTGCCAGCAGCGTTGGGGGCAGCACCTACGAGCAGTACTTC. This chain connects TRBV9 to TRBJ2-7, with D perhaps matching TRBD1 (6 bases). CDR1 and CDR2 (germline): SGDLS, YYNGEE. The CDR3 extends over 14 amino acids. Trimming pared 2 bases from V and 2 bases from J, leaving 11 bases between.